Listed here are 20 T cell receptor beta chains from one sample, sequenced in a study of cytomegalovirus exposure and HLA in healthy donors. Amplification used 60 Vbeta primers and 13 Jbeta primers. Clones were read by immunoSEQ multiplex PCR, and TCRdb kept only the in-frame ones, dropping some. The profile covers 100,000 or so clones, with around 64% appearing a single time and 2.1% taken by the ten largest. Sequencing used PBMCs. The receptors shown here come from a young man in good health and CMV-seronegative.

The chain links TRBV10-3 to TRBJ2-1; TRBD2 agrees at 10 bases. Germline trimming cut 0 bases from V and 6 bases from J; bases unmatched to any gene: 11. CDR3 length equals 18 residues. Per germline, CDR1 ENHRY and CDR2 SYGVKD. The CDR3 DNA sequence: TGTGCCATCAGTGAGTCCCGCGCTAAAGCGGGAGGGAGCAATGAGCAGTTCTTC. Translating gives CAISESRAKAGGSNEQFF.

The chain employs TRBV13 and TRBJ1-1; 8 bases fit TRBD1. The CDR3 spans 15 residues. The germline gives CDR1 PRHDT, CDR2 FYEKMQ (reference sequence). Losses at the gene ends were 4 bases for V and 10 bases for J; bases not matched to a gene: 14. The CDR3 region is CASSSNSRTGWGAFF. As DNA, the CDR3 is TGTGCCAGCAGCTCAAATTCCCGGACAGGGTGGGGAGCTTTCTTT.

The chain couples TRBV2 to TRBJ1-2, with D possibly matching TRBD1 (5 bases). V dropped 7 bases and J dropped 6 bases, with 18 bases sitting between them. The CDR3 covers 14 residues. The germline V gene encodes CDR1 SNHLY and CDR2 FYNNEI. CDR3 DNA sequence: TGTGCCAGCACTAAGGACACGGACATCAATGGCTACACCTTC. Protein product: CASTKDTDINGYTF.

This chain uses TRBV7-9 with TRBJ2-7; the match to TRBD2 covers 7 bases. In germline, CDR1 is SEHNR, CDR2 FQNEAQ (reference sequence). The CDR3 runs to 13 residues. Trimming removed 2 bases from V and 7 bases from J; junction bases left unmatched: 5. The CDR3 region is CASSLSGREEQYF. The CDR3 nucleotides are TGTGCCAGCAGCTTATCGGGGAGGGAAGAGCAGTACTTC.

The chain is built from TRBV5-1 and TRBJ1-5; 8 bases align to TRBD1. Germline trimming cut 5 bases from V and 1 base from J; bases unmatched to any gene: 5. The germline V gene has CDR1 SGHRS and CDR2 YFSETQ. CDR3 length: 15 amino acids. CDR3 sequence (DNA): TGCGCCAGCAGTCAGACAGGGGAAAGCAATCAGCCCCAGCATTTT. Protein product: CASSQTGESNQPQHF.

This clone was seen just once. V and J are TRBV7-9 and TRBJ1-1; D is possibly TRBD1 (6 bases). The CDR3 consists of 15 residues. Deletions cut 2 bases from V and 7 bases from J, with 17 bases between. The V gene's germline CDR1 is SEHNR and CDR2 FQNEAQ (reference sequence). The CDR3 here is CASSLLRQESVEAFF. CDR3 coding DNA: TGTGCCAGCAGCTTACTGAGACAGGAGAGTGTTGAAGCTTTCTTT.

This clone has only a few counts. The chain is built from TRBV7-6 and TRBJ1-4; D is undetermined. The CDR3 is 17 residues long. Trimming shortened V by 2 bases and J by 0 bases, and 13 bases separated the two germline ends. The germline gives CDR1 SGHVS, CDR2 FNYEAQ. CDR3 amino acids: CASSLFSPGATNEKLFF. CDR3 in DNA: TGTGCCAGCAGCTTATTTAGCCCCGGTGCAACTAATGAAAAACTGTTTTTT.

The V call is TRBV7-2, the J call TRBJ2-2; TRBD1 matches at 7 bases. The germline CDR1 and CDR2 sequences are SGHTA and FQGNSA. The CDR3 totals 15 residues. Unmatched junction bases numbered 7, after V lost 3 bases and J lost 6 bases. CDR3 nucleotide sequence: TGTGCCAGCAGCTTGACAGGGTTAGCGTCCGGGGAGCTGTTTTTT. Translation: CASSLTGLASGELFF.

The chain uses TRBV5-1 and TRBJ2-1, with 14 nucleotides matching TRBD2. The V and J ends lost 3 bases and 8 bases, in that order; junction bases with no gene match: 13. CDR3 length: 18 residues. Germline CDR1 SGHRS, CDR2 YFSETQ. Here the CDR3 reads CASSSGLAGASVWDEQFF. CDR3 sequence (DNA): TGCGCCAGCAGCTCGGGACTAGCGGGAGCGTCAGTATGGGATGAGCAGTTCTTC.

In DNA form, the CDR3 reads TGTGCCAGCTCACCGCAACAGGGGCTGGGTCAGCCCCAGCATTTT. As protein: CASSPQQGLGQPQHF. This chain connects TRBV18 to TRBJ1-5; 7 nucleotides agree with TRBD1. This CDR3 is built from 15 residues. Trimming at V came to 3 bases and at J to 6 bases, leaving 8 bases not matched to a gene. Germline V gene sequence: CDR1 KGHSH, CDR2 LQKENI.

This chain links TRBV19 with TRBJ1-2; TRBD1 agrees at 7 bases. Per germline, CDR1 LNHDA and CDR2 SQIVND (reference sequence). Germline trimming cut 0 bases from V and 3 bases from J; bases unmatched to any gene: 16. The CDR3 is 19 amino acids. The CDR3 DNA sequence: TGTGCCAGTAGTATAGATGGCGAGACAGGGATCTTGGTCGACTATGGCTACACCTTC. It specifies CASSIDGETGILVDYGYTF.

The CDR3: CAAGGAGLTTDEQFF. CDR3 DNA: TGTGCCGCTGGGGGAGCGGGACTAACTACGGATGAGCAGTTCTTC. The rearrangement uses TRBV27 and TRBJ2-1, with 7 nucleotides matching TRBD2. The CDR3 consists of 15 residues. Unmatched junction bases numbered 18, after V lost 11 bases and J lost 8 bases. Germline V gene data show CDR1 as MNHEY and CDR2 as SMNVEV (reference sequence).

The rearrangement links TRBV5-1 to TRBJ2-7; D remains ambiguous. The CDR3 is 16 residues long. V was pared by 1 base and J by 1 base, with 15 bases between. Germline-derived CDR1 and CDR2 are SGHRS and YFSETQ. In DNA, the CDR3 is TGCGCCAGCAGCTTGAGTGGGCAGCAATCTTCCTACGAGCAGTACTTC. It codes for CASSLSGQQSSYEQYF. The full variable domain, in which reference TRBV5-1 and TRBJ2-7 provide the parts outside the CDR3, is KAGVTQTPRYLIKTRGQQVTLSCSPISGHRSVSWYQQTPGQGLQFLFEYFSETQRNKGNFPGRFSGRQFSNSRSEMNVSTLELGDSALYLCASSLSGQQSSYEQYFGPGTRLTVT.

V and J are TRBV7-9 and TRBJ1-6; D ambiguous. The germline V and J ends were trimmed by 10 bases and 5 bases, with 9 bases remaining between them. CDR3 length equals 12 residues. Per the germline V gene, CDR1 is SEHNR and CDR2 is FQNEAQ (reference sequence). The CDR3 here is CATGRDNSPLHF. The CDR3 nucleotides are TGTGCCACCGGGCGGGATAATTCACCCCTCCACTTT.

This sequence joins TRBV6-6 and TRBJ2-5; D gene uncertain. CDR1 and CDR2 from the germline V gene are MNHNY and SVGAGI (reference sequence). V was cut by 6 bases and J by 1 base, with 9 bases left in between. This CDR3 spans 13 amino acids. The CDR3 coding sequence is TGTGCCAGCAGCCCCGTTATCCAAGAGACCCAGTACTTC. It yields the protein CASSPVIQETQYF.

The CDR3 DNA is TGCGCCAGCAGCCAAGAGACGGGAGGTGTCAATGAAAAACTGTTTTTT. Translating it yields CASSQETGGVNEKLFF. The V and J genes are TRBV4-3 and TRBJ1-4; the D is unclear. Trimming removed 0 bases at V and 5 bases at J, with 13 bases between. Germline V gene data show CDR1 as LGHNA and CDR2 as YSLEER. The CDR3 contains 16 residues.

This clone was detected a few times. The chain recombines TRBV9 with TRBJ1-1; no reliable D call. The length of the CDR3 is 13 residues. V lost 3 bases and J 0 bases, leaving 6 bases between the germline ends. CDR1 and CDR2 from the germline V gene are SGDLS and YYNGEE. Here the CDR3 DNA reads TGTGCCAGCAGCGCCGGAGTGAACACTGAAGCTTTCTTT. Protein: CASSAGVNTEAFF.

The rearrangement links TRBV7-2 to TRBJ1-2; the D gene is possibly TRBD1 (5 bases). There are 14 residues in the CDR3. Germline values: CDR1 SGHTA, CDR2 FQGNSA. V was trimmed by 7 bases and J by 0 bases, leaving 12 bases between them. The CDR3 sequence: CASTESTANYGYTF. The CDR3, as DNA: TGTGCCAGCACAGAGTCGACAGCTAACTATGGCTACACCTTC.

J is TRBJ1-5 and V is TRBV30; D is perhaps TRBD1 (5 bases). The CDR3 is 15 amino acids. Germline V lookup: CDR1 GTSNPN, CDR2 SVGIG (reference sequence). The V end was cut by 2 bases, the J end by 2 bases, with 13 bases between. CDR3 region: CAWSFGVRGNQPQHF. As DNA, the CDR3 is TGTGCCTGGAGTTTTGGAGTCAGGGGCAATCAGCCCCAGCATTTT.

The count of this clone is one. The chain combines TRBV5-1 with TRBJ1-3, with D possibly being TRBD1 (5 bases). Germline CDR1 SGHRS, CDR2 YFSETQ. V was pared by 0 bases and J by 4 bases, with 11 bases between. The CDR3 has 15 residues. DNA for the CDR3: TGCGCCAGCAGCTTGGATGGTCAGGGAGGAAACACCATATATTTT. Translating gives CASSLDGQGGNTIYF.